Listed below are T cell receptor beta chains from one sample, sequenced in a study of glioma-infiltrating T cells. MiXCR, applied by TCRdb to the multiplex PCR reads, yields one record per CDR3 protein. The sample contains approximately 120,000 distinct CDR3 sequences, 20% to 25% of which appear only once. Input material: glioma tissue, nonneoplastic brain tissue, or PBMCs (not recorded which). These receptors all come from a human donor with low-grade glioma or glioblastoma, undergoing nonglioma brain surgery, or in good health (not recorded which). Both conserved end residues are part of each CDR3. A D gene is named only where the DNA matches it firmly. The size entry is marked missing in some rows and otherwise reads once, few, many or a size class.

V	D	J	size	DNA	CDR3
TRBV20-1	-	TRBJ1-2	many	TGCAGTGCTAGAGAATCAATCGGCTATGGCTACACCTTC	CSARESIGYGYTF
TRBV5-8	-	TRBJ2-6	many	TGTGCCAGCAGCTTGCTTAAGGCCTCCTCTGGGGCCAACGTCCTGACTTTC	CASSLLKASSGANVLTF
TRBV20-1	-	TRBJ2-5	-	TGCAGCGCTAGAGATCGGTTAGCGGAGGAGACCCAGTACTTC	CSARDRLAEETQYF
TRBV7-8	TRBD1	TRBJ2-2	many	TGTGCCAGCAGCCTCGACCCAGGGACAGGGGGGAGCGGGGAGCTGTTTTTT	CASSLDPGTGGSGELFF
TRBV6-1	TRBD2	TRBJ2-1	many	TGTGCCAGCAGTTCGGGACTAGCGGGAGGTTACAATGAGCAGTTCTTC	CASSSGLAGGYNEQFF
TRBV29-1	-	TRBJ2-5	few	TGCAGCGCTCTCAACTGGGTGGAAGAGACCCAGTACTTC	CSALNWVEETQYF
TRBV18	-	TRBJ1-1	many	TGTGCCAGCTCACGTGAGAAAGCTGAAGCTTTCTTT	CASSREKAEAFF
TRBV7-2	-	TRBJ2-7	many	TGTGCCAGCAGCTTCGATGGTAGCGGATCCTACGAGCAGTACTTC	CASSFDGSGSYEQYF
TRBV6-1	-	TRBJ1-5	many	TGTGCCAGCGGGAGAAAGGAGGGCAATCAGCCCCAGCATTTT	CASGRKEGNQPQHF
TRBV6-1	-	TRBJ2-3	many	TGTGCCAGCAGAACCGGGAGACCCATTTCCACAGATACGCAGTATTTT	CASRTGRPISTDTQYF
TRBV2	-	TRBJ1-5	many	TGTGCCAGCAGACGCGACTCCCACGAGAGCAATCAGCCCCAGCATTTT	CASRRDSHESNQPQHF
TRBV12-3/TRBV12-4	TRBD1	TRBJ1-2	many	TGTGCCAGCAGATCGACCGGGACAGGGGGGAAAGGCTACACCTTC	CASRSTGTGGKGYTF
TRBV24-1	TRBD2	TRBJ2-3	-	TGTGCCACCAGTGCTAGCGGGGGGACAGATACGCAGTATTTT	CATSASGGTDTQYF
TRBV12-3/TRBV12-4	-	TRBJ2-6	few	TGTGCCAGCAGTTTAAGAAGCTCTGGGGCCAACGTCCTGACTTTC	CASSLRSSGANVLTF
TRBV15	-	TRBJ2-3	many	TGTGCCACCAGGACCCGATTGTCTAGCACAGATACGCAGTATTTT	CATRTRLSSTDTQYF
TRBV6-4	-	TRBJ2-3	many	TGTGCCAGCAGTGACTACCCTAGAAATACGCAGTATTTT	CASSDYPRNTQYF
TRBV28	-	TRBJ1-5	many	TGTGCCAGCCGGACCCCCAATCAGCCCCAGCATTTT	CASRTPNQPQHF
TRBV5-1	TRBD2	TRBJ2-3	many	TGCGCCAGCAGCGGGGGAGCGGGAGCACCAGATACGCAGTATTTT	CASSGGAGAPDTQYF
TRBV6-6	-	TRBJ2-7	many	TGTGCCAGCAGTTACTTGGCAGGGGTCTACGAGCAGTACTTC	CASSYLAGVYEQYF
TRBV12-3/TRBV12-4	-	TRBJ2-7	-	TGTGCCAGCAGTTTAGAGCAGGGCTACGAGCAGTACTTC	CASSLEQGYEQYF
TRBV11-3	-	TRBJ1-1	-	TGTGCCAGCAGCCCCGGGGGGGGTCTGAACACTGAAGCTTTCTTT	CASSPGGGLNTEAFF
TRBV14	-	TRBJ1-5	many	TGTGCCAGCAGCCCAGACAGCAATCAGCCCCAGCATTTT	CASSPDSNQPQHF
TRBV7-6	TRBD1	TRBJ2-7	many	TGTGCCAGCAGCTTTGGGACAGGTTATGCCGAGCAGTACTTC	CASSFGTGYAEQYF
TRBV29-1	-	TRBJ2-3	many	TGCAGCGTCGGAAGAACCGGGAGAACAGATACGCAGTATTTT	CSVGRTGRTDTQYF
TRBV3-1	TRBD1	TRBJ1-4	-	TGTGCCAGCAGCCCGGTCCCGGGACAGGCTAATGAAAAACTGTTTTTT	CASSPVPGQANEKLFF
TRBV20-1	-	TRBJ2-5	many	TGCAGTGCTAGTACTCGGCTAGAGACCCAGTACTTC	CSASTRLETQYF
TRBV6-2/TRBV6-3	-	TRBJ2-1	medium-sized	TGTGCCAGCAGTCCCTTTCTCTACAATGAGCAGTTCTTC	CASSPFLYNEQFF
TRBV20-1	-	TRBJ1-2	many	TGCAGTGCTAGACCGCGGGGCGGCGTCAGGGGTGGCTACACCTTC	CSARPRGGVRGGYTF
TRBV7-8	-	TRBJ2-3	-	TGTGCCAGCAGCCCCCCTGGGGCTAGAGGCACAGATACGCAGTATTTT	CASSPPGARGTDTQYF
TRBV9	-	TRBJ1-1	-	TGTGCCAGCAGCGACTCTAGACAGACAATGAACACTGAAGCTTTCTTT	CASSDSRQTMNTEAFF
TRBV5-1	-	TRBJ1-5	-	TGCGCCAGCAGCTTAGCTTGGGGCAATCAGCCCCAGCATTTT	CASSLAWGNQPQHF
TRBV20-1	-	TRBJ1-2	many	TGCAGTGCGCCGACAGCCAACTATGGCTACACCTTC	CSAPTANYGYTF
TRBV19	-	TRBJ2-1	many	TGTGCCAGTAGTAGAGGGGGACTCCCCTACAATGAGCAGTTCTTC	CASSRGGLPYNEQFF
TRBV5-1	-	TRBJ2-3	many	TGCGCCAGCAGCCAGACTTGGGATACGCAGTATTTT	CASSQTWDTQYF
TRBV6-2/TRBV6-3	-	TRBJ1-2	-	TGTGCCAGCACCCTCTCTGACAGGAAGCCCTACACCTTC	CASTLSDRKPYTF
TRBV27	TRBD1	TRBJ2-7	many	TGTGCCAGCAGTTGGACAGGTGTCTCCTACGAGCAGTACTTC	CASSWTGVSYEQYF
TRBV29-1	-	TRBJ2-3	many	TGCAGCGTTCCGAAGGACAGTCCCATTACTAGCACAGATACGCAGTATTTT	CSVPKDSPITSTDTQYF
TRBV28	-	TRBJ2-7	many	TGTGCCAGCTGCAGCAGGGTTCATTTGTACGAGCAGTACTTC	CASCSRVHLYEQYF
TRBV28	-	TRBJ2-1	once	TGTGCCAGCAGTTCCGCCGGGACATCCTACAATGAGCAGTTCTTC	CASSSAGTSYNEQFF
TRBV19	-	TRBJ2-7	-	TGTGCCAGTAGTAAACAGGGAGGATCCTACGAGCAGTACTTC	CASSKQGGSYEQYF
TRBV5-1	-	TRBJ2-7	-	TGCGCCAGCAGCTTTAGCCAGGGACCCTACGAGCAGTACTTC	CASSFSQGPYEQYF
TRBV6-1	TRBD2	TRBJ2-5	many	TGTGCCAGCAGCGGGGGGGGAGAAGAGACCCAGTACTTC	CASSGGGEETQYF
TRBV5-4	-	TRBJ2-7	many	TGTGCCAGCAGCTTTCAGAGCTACGAGCAGTACTTC	CASSFQSYEQYF
TRBV7-2	TRBD1	TRBJ1-2	many	TGTGCCAGCAGCGAGGGGGACAGGGGAGGCTATGGCTACACCTTC	CASSEGDRGGYGYTF
TRBV30	-	TRBJ1-6	-	TGTGCCTGGAGTATAAGGGCGGCCTCCGATAATTCACCCCTCCACTTT	CAWSIRAASDNSPLHF
TRBV11-3	TRBD1	TRBJ2-3	few	TGTGCCAGCGCGACAGGGGAGGCATATACGCAGTATTTT	CASATGEAYTQYF
TRBV10-1	-	TRBJ2-7	many	TGCGCCAGCAGTGCGGGGTTATCGGGGGAGCAGTACTTC	CASSAGLSGEQYF
TRBV7-2	TRBD2	TRBJ2-3	many	TGTGCCAGCAGCTTAGGGGAGCGGGAGGGCGATACGCAGTATTTT	CASSLGEREGDTQYF
TRBV19	TRBD1	TRBJ2-7	-	TGTGCCAGTAGTATAACAGGGGGCTACTCCTACGAGCAGTACTTC	CASSITGGYSYEQYF
TRBV28	-	TRBJ2-1	many	TGTGCCAGCAGACCCCCGATGGGTCTCGGGTACAATGAGCAGTTCTTC	CASRPPMGLGYNEQFF
TRBV29-1	-	TRBJ1-1	many	TGCAGCGTTGCCACGGACAGACCTAACACTGAAGCTTTCTTT	CSVATDRPNTEAFF
TRBV6-6	TRBD2	TRBJ2-2	many	TGTGCCAGCAGTTACTCCTGGGGGGGAGGCGGGGAGCTGTTTTTT	CASSYSWGGGGELFF
TRBV10-1	-	TRBJ2-7	many	TGCGCCAGCAGGACTGGACATTACTACGAGCAGTACTTC	CASRTGHYYEQYF
TRBV11-2	-	TRBJ1-1	many	TGTGCCAGCAGCTTAGGGGCAGGGGCAACTGAAGCTTTCTTT	CASSLGAGATEAFF
TRBV5-1	-	TRBJ1-1	many	TGCGCCAGCAGCTTGGGGGTCAGTCTCAACACTGAAGCTTTCTTT	CASSLGVSLNTEAFF
TRBV18	-	TRBJ1-5	many	TGTGCCAGCTCAGACAGCTCTAGTCAGCCCCAGCATTTT	CASSDSSSQPQHF
TRBV29-1	-	TRBJ2-5	few	TGCAGCGTTGATAAGTATCTGGAGGGAATTGGAGAGACCCAGTACTTC	CSVDKYLEGIGETQYF
TRBV6-1	TRBD2	TRBJ2-1	many	TGTGCCAGCAGTTTCCAGGGAGGGCATGAGCAGTTCTTC	CASSFQGGHEQFF
TRBV7-2	-	TRBJ2-7	-	TGTGCCAGCAGCTCCCCAGGGGGGGCTAATTCCTACGAGCAGTACTTC	CASSSPGGANSYEQYF
TRBV7-9	TRBD1	TRBJ2-3	many	TGTGCCAGCAGCCAGCGACAGGGAGACACAGATACGCAGTATTTT	CASSQRQGDTDTQYF